This T cell receptor beta chain was captured in a study of T cell repertoires in cytomegalovirus infection. As for the study in general: HLA-B-restricted CMV epitopes that are well studied, plus recently identified HLA-C-restricted ones, were used by the study.

One entry per CDR3 protein, called by TCRdb with MiXCR from the reads. The sample yields roughly 920,000 distinct CDR3 sequences, roughly 30% seen once. To note about this clonotype: Antigen: not known.

The receptor comes from a human donor in good health (CMV status not recorded). Some clones in this sample may be carry-over from other donors' samples. Material: cultured CD8+ T cells from PBMCs, obtained from culture after CMV antigen stimulation.

The DNA of the CDR3 is TGTGCCAGCAGCGTATTCCAGGGAAGTGAAAAACTGTTTTTT. Amino acid sequence: CASSVFQGSEKLFF. The chain recombines TRBV9 with TRBJ1-4, with TRBD1 as a possible D gene (5 bases). Germline CDR1 reads SGDLS; CDR2 reads YYNGEE. CDR3 size: 14 residues. Trimming removed 1 base at V and 7 bases at J, with 11 bases between.